This T cell receptor beta chain comes out of a study of shared clonotypes between healthy human individuals. Study-level results: Clonotypes that were shared across a few donors made up around 4.6% of naive CD4 clonotypes.

Assay used: immunoSEQ multiplex PCR; TCRdb lists only in-frame clones, some missing. The sample consists of some 1,100,000 clones, approximately 78% of them appearing once. As for this clone: The antigen is not known. The same CDR3 is also encoded by other DNA sequences in this sample.

This CDR3 region has 15 residues. V shed 2 bases and J 1 base; nucleotides not matched to a gene: 2. Per germline, CDR1 SGHVS and CDR2 FQNEAQ. The receptor comes from a man younger than 35 in good health. Some clones in this sample may be carry-over from other donors' samples. Input material: memory CD4+ T cells from PBMCs. Subset noted: CD45RA-negative fraction. V usage is TRBV7-8 and J usage is TRBJ2-1, with 7 bases that match TRBD2. As DNA, the CDR3 is TGTGCCAGCAGCTTACGCGGGAGTTCCTACAATGAGCAGTTCTTC. Translation gives CASSLRGSSYNEQFF.